This TCR beta chain was sequenced in a study of T cell repertoires in cytomegalovirus infection. The germline gives CDR1 ENHRY, CDR2 SYGVKD. The CDR3 spans 15 residues. Unmatched junction bases numbered 15, after V lost 11 bases and J lost 8 bases. TCRdb called the reads again in MiXCR, with one record for every CDR3 protein. Of 350,000 to 450,000 distinct CDR3 sequences in the sample, over 15% were seen once. The V call is TRBV10-3, the J call TRBJ2-2, with TRBD2 identical over 9 bases. This receptor was taken from a human donor in good health (CMV status not recorded). Some clones in this sample may be carry-over from other donors' samples. Sequencing was done on a sample of PBMCs. DNA of the CDR3: TGTGCCGTCGTAGCGGGAGAGGGGGCCCGAGGGGAGCTGTTTTTT. Translation gives CAVVAGEGARGELFF.